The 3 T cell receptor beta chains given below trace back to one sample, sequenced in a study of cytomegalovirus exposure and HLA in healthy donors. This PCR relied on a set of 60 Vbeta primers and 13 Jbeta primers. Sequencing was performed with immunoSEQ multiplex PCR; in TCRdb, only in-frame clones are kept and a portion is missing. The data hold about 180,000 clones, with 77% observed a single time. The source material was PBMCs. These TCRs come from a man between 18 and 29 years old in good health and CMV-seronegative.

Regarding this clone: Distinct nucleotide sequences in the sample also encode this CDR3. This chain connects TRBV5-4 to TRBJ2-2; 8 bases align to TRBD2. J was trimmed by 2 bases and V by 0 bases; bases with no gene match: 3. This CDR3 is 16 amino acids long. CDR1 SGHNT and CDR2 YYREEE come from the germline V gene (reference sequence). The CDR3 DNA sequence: TGTGCCAGCAGCTTGGCACTAGCGGTTAACACCGGGGAGCTGTTTTTT. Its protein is CASSLALAVNTGELFF.

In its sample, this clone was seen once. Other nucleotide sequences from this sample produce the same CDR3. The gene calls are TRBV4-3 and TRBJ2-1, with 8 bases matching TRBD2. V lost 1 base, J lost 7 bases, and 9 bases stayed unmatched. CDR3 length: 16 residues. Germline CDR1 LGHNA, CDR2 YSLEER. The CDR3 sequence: CASSQGLAGAYNEQFF. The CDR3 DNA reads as TGCGCCAGCAGCCAAGGGCTAGCGGGCGCTTATAATGAGCAGTTCTTC.

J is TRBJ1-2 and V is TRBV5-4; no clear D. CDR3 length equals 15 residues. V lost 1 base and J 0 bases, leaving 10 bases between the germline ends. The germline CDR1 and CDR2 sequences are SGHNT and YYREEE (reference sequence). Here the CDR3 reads CASSLSSGTNYGYTF. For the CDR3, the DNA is TGTGCCAGCAGCTTGTCCAGCGGGACTAACTATGGCTACACCTTC.